These 14 T cell receptor beta chains originate from one sample sequenced in a study of blood T cell repertoires in COVID-19. Sequenced by immunoSEQ multiplex PCR; TCRdb stores in-frame clones only, minus some. The table includes more than 110,000 clones, over 80% detected once. Sequencing was carried out using peripheral blood. These receptors were collected from a woman aged 80 or over with acute or convalescent COVID-19.

The V call is TRBV5-1, the J call TRBJ2-5, with D possibly matching TRBD2 (7 bases). This CDR3 region has 15 residues. CDR1 is SGHRS and CDR2 is YFSETQ in the germline V gene. V gave up 1 base and J gave up 5 bases, with 15 bases separating them. CDR3 nucleotide sequence: TGCGCCAGCAGCTTGAATGTGGGGGGGCTGGAGACCCAGTACTTC. Amino acids: CASSLNVGGLETQYF.

The V and J genes are TRBV6-5 and TRBJ2-2; possible D gene TRBD2, 6 bases. CDR1 MNHEY and CDR2 SVGAGI come from the germline V gene. V lost 6 bases to trimming and J lost 5 bases, with 16 bases between them. This CDR3 has 15 amino acids. The CDR3 is CASRASGGTTGELFF. Here the CDR3 DNA reads TGTGCCAGCAGGGCAAGCGGAGGGACGACCGGGGAGCTGTTTTTT.

This CDR3 is CASRDETVNTEAFF. The CDR3 nucleotides are TGTGCCAGCAGGGACGAGACAGTGAACACTGAAGCTTTCTTT. The chain uses TRBV6-5 and TRBJ1-1; D is possibly TRBD1 (5 bases). The CDR3 has 14 residues. Germline-derived CDR1 and CDR2 are MNHEY and SVGAGI. V gave up 6 bases and J gave up 0 bases, with 11 bases separating them.

This rearrangement joins TRBV20-1 to TRBJ1-2; no firm D call. The CDR3 totals 12 residues. Trimming cost V 3 bases and J 4 bases, with 9 bases left between them. Germline V gene data show CDR1 as DFQATT and CDR2 as SNEGSKA (reference sequence). This CDR3 reads CSASRGIYGYTF. The CDR3 region has the DNA TGCAGTGCTAGTCGAGGGATCTATGGCTACACCTTC.

This chain links TRBV30 with TRBJ2-7, with TRBD2 identical over 7 bases. The CDR3 loop spans 15 amino acids. Trimming took 4 bases from V and 0 from J; bases not matched to a gene: 9. Germline CDR1 reads GTSNPN; CDR2 reads SVGIG (reference sequence). The CDR3 reads CAWTKAGSSSYEQYF. CDR3 DNA sequence: TGTGCCTGGACAAAAGCGGGGTCGAGCTCCTACGAGCAGTACTTC.

This chain links TRBV3-1 (or the pseudogene TRBV3-2) with TRBJ1-2; possible D gene TRBD1, 6 bases. This CDR3 is built from 13 residues. The V end lost 0 bases, the J end lost 8 bases, and 10 bases lay between the germline ends. CDR1 is LGHDT and CDR2 is YNNKEL in the germline V gene (reference sequence). This CDR3 reads CASSQEAGAGYTF. The CDR3 region has the DNA TGTGCCAGCAGCCAAGAGGCGGGGGCGGGCTACACCTTC.

The V gene is TRBV14, the J gene TRBJ2-3; D is possibly TRBD2 (5 bases). The CDR3 sequence is 14 residues long. Germline CDR1 reads SGHDN; CDR2 reads FVKESK. Trimming stripped 1 base from V and 3 bases from J, with 8 bases between. CDR3 sequence: CASSQARGTDTQYF. CDR3 nucleotides: TGTGCCAGCAGCCAAGCCCGGGGAACAGATACGCAGTATTTT. Variable domain in full (rest from reference TRBV14 and TRBJ2-3): EAGVTQFPSHSVIEKGQTVTLRCDPISGHDNLYWYRRVMGKEIKFLLHFVKESKQDESGMPNNRFLAERTGGTYSTLKVQPAELEDSGVYFCASSQARGTDTQYFGPGTRLTVL.

In this sample, this clone turned up once. The chain recombines TRBV5-4 with TRBJ2-7, with 9 nucleotides matching TRBD2. After removal of 4 bases from V and 4 bases from J, the junction contained 9 bases not matched to a gene. The CDR3 is 15 residues long. From germline, CDR1 is SGHNT and CDR2 YYREEE (reference sequence). The CDR3, as DNA: TGTGCCAGCAGCCATCAAGCGGGGGGCCCTTACGAGCAGTACTTC. Encoded protein: CASSHQAGGPYEQYF.

The chain recombines TRBV7-9 with TRBJ1-2, with D perhaps TRBD1 (5 bases). Trimming shortened V by 3 bases and J by 4 bases, and 12 bases separated the two germline ends. The CDR3 covers 14 residues. Per germline, CDR1 SEHNR and CDR2 FQNEAQ (reference sequence). The CDR3 DNA follows: TGTGCCAGCAGCTTTACGGACATTTCCTATGGCTACACCTTC. The encoded protein is CASSFTDISYGYTF.

V gene TRBV2 combines with J gene TRBJ1-1, with D maybe TRBD1 (6 bases). CDR1 and CDR2 from the germline V gene are SNHLY and FYNNEI. V gave up 5 bases and J gave up 1 base, with 14 bases separating them. This CDR3 region has 15 residues. CDR3 loop: CASSLTTGSNTEAFF. The CDR3 DNA reads as TGTGCCAGCAGTTTAACGACAGGCTCGAACACTGAAGCTTTCTTT. Based on the CDR3 plus reference TRBV2 and TRBJ1-1, the full variable domain is EPEVTQTPSHQVTQMGQEVILRCVPISNHLYFYWYRQILGQKVEFLVSFYNNEISEKSEIFDDQFSVERPDGSNFTLKIRSTKLEDSAMYFCASSLTTGSNTEAFFGQGTRLTVV.

This clone has a handful of counts. This rearrangement joins TRBV5-1 to TRBJ1-1, with 8 bases matching TRBD1. The J segment lost 1 base and the V segment lost 4 bases, leaving 3 bases of the junction unmatched. Per the germline V gene, CDR1 is SGHRS and CDR2 is YFSETQ. This CDR3 contains 14 residues. For the CDR3, the DNA is TGCGCCAGCAGCGTTGGGACAGGGAACACTGAAGCTTTCTTT. Translation: CASSVGTGNTEAFF.

Turning to this clone: An end of the junction does not agree with germline; a read error may underlie this. For the CDR3, the DNA is TGTGCCAGCAGCGCGGCCGGGACTCCTCCAGAGTTT. It encodes CASSAAGTPPEF. V gene TRBV9 combines with J gene TRBJ2-3, with D tentatively TRBD2 (6 bases). CDR1 is SGDLS, CDR2 YYNGEE, per germline. The CDR3 totals 12 residues.

The chain is built from TRBV18 and TRBJ1-1; a possible D gene is TRBD1 (5 bases). There are 14 residues in the CDR3. V gave up 2 bases and J gave up 4 bases, with 11 bases separating them. Germline V gene data show CDR1 as KGHSH and CDR2 as LQKENI. The CDR3 DNA follows: TGTGCCAGCTCACCAACTCCAGGGATCACTGAAGCTTTCTTT. Its translation: CASSPTPGITEAFF.

The chain carries TRBV4-2 and TRBJ1-1; D unclear. Trimming removed 0 bases from V and 3 bases from J, with 8 bases in between. The CDR3 length is 14 residues. Germline lookup yields CDR1 LGHNA and CDR2 YNFKEQ. DNA for the CDR3: TGTGCCAGCAGCCAAGATAGGAGGGACACTGAAGCTTTCTTT. This gives the protein CASSQDRRDTEAFF.